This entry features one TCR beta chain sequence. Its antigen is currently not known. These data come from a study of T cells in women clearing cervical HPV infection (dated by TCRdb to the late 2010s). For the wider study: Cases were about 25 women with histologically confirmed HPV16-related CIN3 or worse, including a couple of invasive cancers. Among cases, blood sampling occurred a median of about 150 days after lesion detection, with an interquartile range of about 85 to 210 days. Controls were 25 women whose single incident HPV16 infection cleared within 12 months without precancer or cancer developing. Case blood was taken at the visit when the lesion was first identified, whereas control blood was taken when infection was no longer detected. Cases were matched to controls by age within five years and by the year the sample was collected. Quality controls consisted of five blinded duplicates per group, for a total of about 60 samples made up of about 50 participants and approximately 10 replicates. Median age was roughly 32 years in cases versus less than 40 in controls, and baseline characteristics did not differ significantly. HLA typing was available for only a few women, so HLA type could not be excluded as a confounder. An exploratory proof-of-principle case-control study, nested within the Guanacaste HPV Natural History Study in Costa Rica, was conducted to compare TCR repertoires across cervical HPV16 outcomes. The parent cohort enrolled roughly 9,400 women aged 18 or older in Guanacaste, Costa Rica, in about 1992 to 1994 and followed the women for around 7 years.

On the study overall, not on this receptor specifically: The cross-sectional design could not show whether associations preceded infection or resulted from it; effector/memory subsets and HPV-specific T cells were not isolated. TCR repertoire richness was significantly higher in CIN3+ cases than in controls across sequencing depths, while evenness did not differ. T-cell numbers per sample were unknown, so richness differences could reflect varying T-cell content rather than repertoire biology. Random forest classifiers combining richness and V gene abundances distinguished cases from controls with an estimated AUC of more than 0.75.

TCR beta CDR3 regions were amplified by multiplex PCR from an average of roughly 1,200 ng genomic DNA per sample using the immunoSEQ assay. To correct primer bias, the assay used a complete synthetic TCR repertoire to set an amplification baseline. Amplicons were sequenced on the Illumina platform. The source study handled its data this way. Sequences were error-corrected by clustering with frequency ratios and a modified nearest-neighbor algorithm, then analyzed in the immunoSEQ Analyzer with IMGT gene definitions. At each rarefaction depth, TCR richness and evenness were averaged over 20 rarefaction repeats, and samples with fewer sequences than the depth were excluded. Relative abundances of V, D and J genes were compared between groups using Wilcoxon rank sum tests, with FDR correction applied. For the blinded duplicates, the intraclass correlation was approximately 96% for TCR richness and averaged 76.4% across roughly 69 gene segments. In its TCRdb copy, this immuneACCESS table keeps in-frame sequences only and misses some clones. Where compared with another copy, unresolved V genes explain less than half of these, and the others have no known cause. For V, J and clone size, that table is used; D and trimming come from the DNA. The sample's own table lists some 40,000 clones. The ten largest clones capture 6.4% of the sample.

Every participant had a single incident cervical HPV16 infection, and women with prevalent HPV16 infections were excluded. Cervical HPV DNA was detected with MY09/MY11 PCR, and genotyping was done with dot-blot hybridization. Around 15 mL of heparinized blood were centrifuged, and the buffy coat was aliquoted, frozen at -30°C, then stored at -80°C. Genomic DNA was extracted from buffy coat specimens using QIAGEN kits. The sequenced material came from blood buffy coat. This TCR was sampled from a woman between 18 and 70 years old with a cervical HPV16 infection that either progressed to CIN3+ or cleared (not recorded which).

The CDR3 protein sequence reads: CASSRGHSSDTQYF. The sequenced CDR3 bases are TGTGCCAGCTCCCGGGGACATTCTTCAGATACG. The chain was built from TRBV18 and TRBJ2-3; perhaps TRBD1 is the D gene, with 6 bases matching. The CDR3 end falls 3 residues outside the read, so it is completed with the germline J gene. CDR1 and CDR2 were assigned from the germline V gene as KGHSH and LQKENI. Trimming removed 6 bases from V and 4 bases from J, leaving 14 bases between the germline ends. CDR3 length: 14 amino acids, cysteine to phenylalanine. The CDR3 was read in part: 33 bases, with the frame set at base 1.